The 20 T cell receptor beta chains given below trace back to one sample, sequenced in a study of long-term antiretroviral therapy in people with HIV. Assay version v3.0 of immunoSEQ was used, and it was run at survey level. Sequencing used immunoSEQ multiplex PCR; TCRdb keeps in-frame clones, though not all of them. The top ten clones hold about 8% of a sample with 15,000 to 20,000 clones, approximately 84% of them seen once. The source material was unsorted PBMCs, sampled 0.9 years after starting antiretroviral therapy. All receptors come from a man younger than 35 with HIV.

The CDR3 sequence: CASSLTGQRSTGELFF. CDR3 sequence (DNA): TGTGCCAGCAGCTTAACCGGACAGAGATCAACCGGGGAGCTGTTTTTT. The chain links TRBV7-6 to TRBJ2-2, with D perhaps TRBD1 (6 bases). CDR3 length: 16 residues. Looked up from germline, CDR1 is SGHVS and CDR2 is FNYEAQ. V lost 2 bases to trimming and J lost 5 bases, with 15 bases between them.

The V call is TRBV2, the J call TRBJ1-5; a weak D match, TRBD1 (5 bases). The CDR3 runs 14 residues. Germline V gene lookup returns CDR1 SNHLY and CDR2 FYNNEI. Trimming removed 7 bases at V and 4 bases at J, with 14 bases between. The CDR3 sequence: CASNPGTLNQPQHF. CDR3 bases: TGTGCCAGCAATCCCGGGACCTTGAATCAGCCCCAGCATTTT.

This clone appeared once. The CDR3 DNA reads TGTGCCACCAGCAGAGGGACAGGGGACCCCAATCAGCCCCAGCATTTT. It translates to CATSRGTGDPNQPQHF. The V and J genes are TRBV15 and TRBJ1-5; 9 positions agree with TRBD1. Germline V gives CDR1 LNHNV, CDR2 YYDKDF (reference sequence). V shed 1 base and J 3 bases; nucleotides not matched to a gene: 4. This CDR3 has 16 residues.

The V and J genes are TRBV18 and TRBJ1-2; 8 bases line up with TRBD1. Germline-derived CDR1 and CDR2 are KGHSH and LQKENI. This CDR3 region has 17 residues. Losses at the gene ends were 3 bases for V and 2 bases for J; bases not matched to a gene: 11. Here the CDR3 reads CASSPRTGRPFNYGYTF. The DNA of the CDR3 is TGTGCCAGCTCACCCCGGACAGGGAGGCCCTTCAACTATGGCTACACCTTC.

CDR3 nucleotide sequence: TGTGCCAGCAGCTCAGGGCTAAGCGGAGAGACCCAGTACTTC. The encoded protein is CASSSGLSGETQYF. The V gene is TRBV5-4, the J gene TRBJ2-5; D assignment may be TRBD1 or TRBD2 (5 bases each). The V end lost 3 bases, the J end lost 4 bases, and 13 bases lay between the germline ends. CDR3 length equals 14 residues. Germline assignment: CDR1 SGHNT and CDR2 YYREEE (reference sequence).

The sample holds a few counts of this clone. The V and J genes are TRBV7-8 and TRBJ1-2, with 7 bases lining up with TRBD1. Per the germline V gene, CDR1 is SGHVS and CDR2 is FQNEAQ. Losses at the gene ends were 4 bases for V and 5 bases for J; bases not matched to a gene: 1. This CDR3 is 12 amino acids long. This chain's CDR3 is CASSSQGYGYTF. Written as DNA, the CDR3 is TGTGCCAGCAGCTCACAGGGGTATGGCTACACCTTC.

The rearrangement uses TRBV5-1 and TRBJ2-3, with TRBD2 matching over 10 bases. The CDR3 totals 16 residues. With V trimmed by 4 bases and J by 0 bases, 5 bases remained unmatched. Germline V gives CDR1 SGHRS, CDR2 YFSETQ. CDR3 residues: CASSPRTSGSTDTQYF. The DNA of the CDR3 is TGCGCCAGCAGCCCACGGACTAGCGGAAGCACAGATACGCAGTATTTT.

The chain uses TRBV19 and TRBJ2-3; 11 bases match TRBD1. The length of the CDR3 is 14 residues. V lost 5 bases, J lost 8 bases, and 6 bases stayed unmatched. Germline V gene sequence: CDR1 LNHDA, CDR2 SQIVND (reference sequence). The CDR3 coding sequence is TGTGCCAGTAGTCCCGGGACAGGGGGAGGTACGCAGTATTTT. Its translation: CASSPGTGGGTQYF.

V is TRBV15 and J is TRBJ2-2, with 11 bases matching TRBD1. Losses at the gene ends were 9 bases for V and 9 bases for J; bases not matched to a gene: 9. This CDR3 has 14 residues. Germline V CDR1 and CDR2: LNHNV, YYDKDF (reference sequence). The CDR3 region is CATSRDRGGRELFF. The DNA for the CDR3 is TGTGCCACTTCTCGGGACAGGGGGGGGCGGGAGCTGTTTTTT. Using reference TRBV15 and TRBJ2-2 for the parts outside the CDR3, the full variable domain is DAMVIQNPRYQVTQFGKPVTLSCSQTLNHNVMYWYQQKSSQAPKLLFHYYDKDFNNEADTPDNFQSRRPNTSFCFLDIRSPGLGDTAMYLCATSRDRGGRELFFGEGSRLTVL.

The chain employs TRBV27 and TRBJ2-7; no clear D. V was clipped by 3 bases and J by 9 bases, with 21 bases between them. CDR1 and CDR2 from the germline V gene are MNHEY and SMNVEV (reference sequence). The CDR3 contains 15 residues. The CDR3 protein is CASSLSAPYFGGQYF. The CDR3 DNA sequence: TGTGCCAGCAGTTTGTCGGCTCCATATTTTGGTGGGCAGTACTTC.

This sequence joins TRBV10-3 and TRBJ2-1, with 7 bases identical to TRBD1. The ends lost 5 bases at V and 4 bases at J; junction bases unmatched: 5. The CDR3 has 14 amino acids. Germline V CDR1 and CDR2: ENHRY, SYGVKD. CDR3: CAISRDREYNEQFF. The DNA for the CDR3 is TGTGCCATCAGTAGGGACAGAGAATACAATGAGCAGTTCTTC.

This clone has only a few counts. The chain links TRBV19 to TRBJ1-6; perhaps TRBD1 as D (5 bases). Germline-derived CDR1 and CDR2 are LNHDA and SQIVND (reference sequence). The CDR3 covers 14 residues. V lost 4 bases and J 5 bases, leaving 9 bases between the germline ends. Written as DNA, the CDR3 is TGTGCCAGTAGTACGGGACCCGATAATTCACCCCTCCACTTT. Residues: CASSTGPDNSPLHF. The whole variable domain, remainder taken from reference TRBV19 and TRBJ1-6, is DGGITQSPKYLFRKEGQNVTLSCEQNLNHDAMYWYRQDPGQGLRLIYYSQIVNDFQKGDIAEGYSVSREKKESFPLTVTSAQKNPTAFYLCASSTGPDNSPLHFGNGTRLTVT.

This chain joins TRBV6-1 and TRBJ1-1; TRBD1 is a possible D gene (6 bases). Germline V gene sequence: CDR1 MNHNS, CDR2 SASEGT. V was pared by 0 bases and J by 0 bases, with 14 bases between. CDR3 length: 17 residues. The CDR3 region is CASSEATQGRMNTEAFF. CDR3 bases: TGTGCCAGCAGTGAAGCTACACAGGGTCGCATGAACACTGAAGCTTTCTTT.

This chain connects TRBV7-8 to TRBJ2-3, with 9 bases aligning to TRBD2. Per the germline V gene, CDR1 is SGHVS and CDR2 is FQNEAQ. The CDR3 is made up of 19 amino acids. Losses at the gene ends were 1 base for V and 7 bases for J; bases not matched to a gene: 18. The DNA of the CDR3 is TGTGCCAGCAGCTTAGAGGAGGGCGGGGGGGACCCCCGCAGGAATACGCAGTATTTT. Its translation is CASSLEEGGGDPRRNTQYF. The entire variable domain, with the rest obtained from reference TRBV7-8 and TRBJ2-3, is as follows: GAGVSQSPRYKVAKRGQDVALRCDPISGHVSLFWYQQALGQGPEFLTYFQNEAQLDKSGLPSDRFFAERPEGSVSTLKIQRTQQEDSAVYLCASSLEEGGGDPRRNTQYFGPGTRLTVL.

This clone has only a few counts. V and J are TRBV7-6 and TRBJ2-6, with D unresolved. CDR1 SGHVS and CDR2 FNYEAQ come from the germline V gene. V lost 5 bases to trimming and J lost 2 bases, with 13 bases between them. The CDR3 spans 16 residues. CDR3 nucleotide sequence: TGTGCCAGCAGCCCTACCGCCGCAACTGGGGCCAACGTCCTGACTTTC. This encodes CASSPTAATGANVLTF.

The chain joins TRBV5-1 to TRBJ2-5, with D tentatively TRBD2 (5 bases). Trimming pared 5 bases from V and 5 bases from J, leaving 19 bases between. This CDR3 comprises 15 residues. Germline loops: CDR1 SGHRS, CDR2 YFSETQ. The CDR3 DNA is TGCGCCAGCAGAGGTGGTGCCTACGAGGGCGAGACCCAGTACTTC. Its protein product is CASRGGAYEGETQYF.

The rearrangement links TRBV27 to TRBJ1-1; D unclear. Trimming shortened V by 3 bases and J by 4 bases, and 9 bases separated the two germline ends. Per germline, CDR1 MNHEY and CDR2 SMNVEV (reference sequence). The CDR3 spans 13 residues. The CDR3 DNA sequence: TGTGCCAGCAGTTTTTGGGAAAGCACTGAAGCTTTCTTT. It encodes CASSFWESTEAFF.

The chain employs TRBV25-1 and TRBJ1-4; unclear D gene. There are 16 residues in the CDR3. V lost 4 bases and J lost 0, with 12 bases in between. Looked up from germline, CDR1 is MGHDK and CDR2 is SYGVNS. CDR3 residues: CASSGYRTATNEKLFF. CDR3 bases: TGTGCCAGCAGTGGATACCGGACCGCAACTAATGAAAAACTGTTTTTT.

The CDR3: CASSIKEGDTQYF. The CDR3, as DNA: TGTGCCAGTAGTATCAAAGAGGGAGATACGCAGTATTTT. The genes are TRBV19 and TRBJ2-3, with a weak D call TRBD2 (5 bases). This CDR3 region has 13 residues. Looked up from germline, CDR1 is LNHDA and CDR2 is SQIVND (reference sequence). Trimming left V 3 bases short and J 5 bases short, with 9 bases between. Complete variable domain (other parts from reference TRBV19 and TRBJ2-3): DGGITQSPKYLFRKEGQNVTLSCEQNLNHDAMYWYRQDPGQGLRLIYYSQIVNDFQKGDIAEGYSVSREKKESFPLTVTSAQKNPTAFYLCASSIKEGDTQYFGPGTRLTVL.

V gene TRBV27 combines with J gene TRBJ2-7; a possible D gene is TRBD1 (6 bases). Germline CDR1 and CDR2: MNHEY and SMNVEV (reference sequence). Trimming cost V 6 bases and J 3 bases, with 21 bases left between them. The CDR3 runs to 16 residues. The CDR3 loop reads CASSPDRTPAYYEQYF. The CDR3 DNA reads TGTGCCAGCAGCCCCGACAGGACCCCAGCTTACTACGAGCAGTACTTC.